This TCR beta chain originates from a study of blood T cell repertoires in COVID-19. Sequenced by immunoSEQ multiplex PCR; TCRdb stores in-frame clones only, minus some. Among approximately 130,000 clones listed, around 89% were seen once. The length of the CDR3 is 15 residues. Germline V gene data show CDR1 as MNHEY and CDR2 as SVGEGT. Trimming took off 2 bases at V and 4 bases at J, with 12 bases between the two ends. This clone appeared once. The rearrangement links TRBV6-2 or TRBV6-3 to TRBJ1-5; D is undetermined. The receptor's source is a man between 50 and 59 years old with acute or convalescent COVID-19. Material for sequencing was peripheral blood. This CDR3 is CASSYDVGGNQPQHF. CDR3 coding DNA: TGTGCCAGCAGTTACGATGTTGGAGGGAATCAGCCCCAGCATTTT.